Shown below are 7 T cell receptor beta chains from a single sample sequenced in a study of shared clonotypes between healthy human individuals (TCRdb year 2020). Receptor libraries were prepared by the immunoSEQ multiplex PCR assay. In its TCRdb copy, this immuneACCESS table keeps in-frame sequences only and misses some clones. Where compared with another copy, unresolved V genes explain less than half of these, and the others have no known cause. Recorded for this sample are a few hundred thousand clones; over 65% of them occurred a single time. The ten most abundant clones make up 10% to 13% of the sample. The sequenced material came from memory CD4+ T cells sorted from blood. According to the study, the label for this sample's cell subset or site signals: CD45RA-negative fraction. Every receptor here comes from a man aged 25-45 years in good health.

The V and J genes are TRBV7-6 and TRBJ2-7; possibly TRBD2 for D (6 bases). There are 16 residues in the CDR3. Trimming left V 4 bases short and J 0 bases short, with 16 bases between. The V gene's germline CDR1 is SGHVS and CDR2 FNYEAQ. The chain's CDR3 is CASSSFPRGSSYEQYF. In DNA form, the CDR3 reads TGTGCCAGCAGCTCCTTCCCCCGGGGGAGCTCCTACGAGCAGTACTTC.

The chain couples TRBV19 to TRBJ1-1; D gene unclear. Trimming took 3 bases from V and 2 from J, leaving 7 bases between them. Germline CDR1 and CDR2: LNHDA and SQIVND (reference sequence). The CDR3 runs to 13 residues. CDR3 bases: TGTGCCAGTAGTATTCCCCCCAACACTGAAGCTTTCTTT. This translates into CASSIPPNTEAFF. Full variable domain (remainder filled in from reference TRBV19 and TRBJ1-1): DGGITQSPKYLFRKEGQNVTLSCEQNLNHDAMYWYRQDPGQGLRLIYYSQIVNDFQKGDIAEGYSVSREKKESFPLTVTSAQKNPTAFYLCASSIPPNTEAFFGQGTRLTVV.

This chain connects TRBV5-1 to TRBJ1-2; TRBD1 agrees at 10 bases. The CDR3 consists of 17 residues. Losses at the gene ends were 1 base for V and 0 bases for J; bases not matched to a gene: 6. Germline-derived CDR1 and CDR2 are SGHRS and YFSETQ. The CDR3 spells CASSLSGTGVSNYGYTF. CDR3 sequence (DNA): TGCGCCAGCAGCTTGTCCGGGACAGGGGTGTCTAACTATGGCTACACCTTC.

The J gene is TRBJ2-4, the V gene TRBV5-1; D unclear. The V end was cut by 0 bases, the J end by 2 bases, with 12 bases between. Looked up from germline, CDR1 is SGHRS and CDR2 is YFSETQ. The CDR3 consists of 16 residues. The CDR3 nucleotides are TGCGCCAGCAGCTTGGCCCCGGAAGGGACCAAAAACATTCAGTACTTC. Translation: CASSLAPEGTKNIQYF.

V gene TRBV28 combines with J gene TRBJ2-1; D possibly corresponds to TRBD1 (6 bases). The length of the CDR3 is 12 residues. Trimming stripped 1 base from V and 15 bases from J, with 13 bases between. The germline V gene encodes CDR1 MDHEN and CDR2 SYDVKM. CDR3 residues: CASSLSRTGLFF. The CDR3 region has the DNA TGTGCCAGCAGTTTATCAAGAACAGGGTTGTTCTTC.

The genes are TRBV5-1 and TRBJ2-7, with 9 bases matching TRBD2. Germline assignment: CDR1 SGHRS and CDR2 YFSETQ. CDR3 length: 14 amino acids. With 4 bases clipped from V and 2 bases from J, the junction kept 4 bases outside the gene matches. The CDR3 loop reads CASSASGATYEQYF. CDR3 DNA sequence: TGCGCCAGCAGCGCTAGCGGGGCAACCTACGAGCAGTACTTC. Full variable domain (missing parts from reference TRBV5-1 and TRBJ2-7): KAGVTQTPRYLIKTRGQQVTLSCSPISGHRSVSWYQQTPGQGLQFLFEYFSETQRNKGNFPGRFSGRQFSNSRSEMNVSTLELGDSALYLCASSASGATYEQYFGPGTRLTVT.

This sequence joins TRBV6-4 and TRBJ1-2, with 9 bases lining up with TRBD1. Trimming at V came to 1 base and at J to 5 bases, leaving 8 bases not matched to a gene. From germline, CDR1 is MRHNA and CDR2 SNTAGT. The CDR3 consists of 16 residues. CDR3 in DNA: TGTGCCAGCAGTGACTACCCGACAGGGGGAAGTTATGGCTACACCTTC. The encoded protein is CASSDYPTGGSYGYTF.